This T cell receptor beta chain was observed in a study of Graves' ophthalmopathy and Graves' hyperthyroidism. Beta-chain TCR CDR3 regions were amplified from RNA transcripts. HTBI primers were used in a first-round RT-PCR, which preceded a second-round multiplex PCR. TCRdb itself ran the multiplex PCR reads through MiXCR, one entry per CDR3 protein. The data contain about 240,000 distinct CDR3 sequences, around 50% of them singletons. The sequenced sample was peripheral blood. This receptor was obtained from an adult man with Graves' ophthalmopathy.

CDR3 nucleotide sequence: TGTGCCAGCAGACAACAGGCAGACACTGAAGCTTTCTTT. Translation: CASRQQADTEAFF. V is TRBV28 and J is TRBJ1-1; D is perhaps TRBD1 (5 bases). Germline values: CDR1 MDHEN, CDR2 SYDVKM. The CDR3 loop spans 13 amino acids. V shed 6 bases and J shed 3 bases, with 11 bases lying between them.